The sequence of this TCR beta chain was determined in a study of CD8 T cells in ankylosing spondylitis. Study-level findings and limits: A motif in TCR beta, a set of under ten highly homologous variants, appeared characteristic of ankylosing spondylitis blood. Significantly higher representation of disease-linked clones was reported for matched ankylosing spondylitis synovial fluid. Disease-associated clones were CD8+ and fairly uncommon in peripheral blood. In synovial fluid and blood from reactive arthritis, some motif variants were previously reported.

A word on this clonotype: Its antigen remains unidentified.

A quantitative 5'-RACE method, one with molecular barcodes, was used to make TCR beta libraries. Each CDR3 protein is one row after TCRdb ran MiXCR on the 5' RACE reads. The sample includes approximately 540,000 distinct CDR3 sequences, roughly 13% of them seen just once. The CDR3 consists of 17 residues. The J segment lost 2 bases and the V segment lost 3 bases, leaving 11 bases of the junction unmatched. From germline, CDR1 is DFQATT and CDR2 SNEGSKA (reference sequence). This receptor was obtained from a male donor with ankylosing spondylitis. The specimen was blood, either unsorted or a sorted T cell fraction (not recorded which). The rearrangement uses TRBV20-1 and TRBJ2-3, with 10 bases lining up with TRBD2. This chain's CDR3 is CSARPSGSWGVTDTQYF. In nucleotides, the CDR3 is TGCAGTGCTAGGCCTAGCGGGAGTTGGGGGGTCACAGATACGCAGTATTTT.